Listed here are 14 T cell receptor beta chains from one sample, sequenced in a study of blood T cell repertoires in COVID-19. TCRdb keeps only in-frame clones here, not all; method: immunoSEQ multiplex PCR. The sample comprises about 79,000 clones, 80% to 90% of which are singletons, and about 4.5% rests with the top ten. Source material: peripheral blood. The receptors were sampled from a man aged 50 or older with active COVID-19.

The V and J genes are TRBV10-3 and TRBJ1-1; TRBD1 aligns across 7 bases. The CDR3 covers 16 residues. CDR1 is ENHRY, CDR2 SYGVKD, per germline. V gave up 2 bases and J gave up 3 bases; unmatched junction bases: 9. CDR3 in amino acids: CAISEPTKTGDTEAFF. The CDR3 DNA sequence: TGTGCCATCAGTGAGCCGACAAAAACAGGGGACACTGAAGCTTTCTTT.

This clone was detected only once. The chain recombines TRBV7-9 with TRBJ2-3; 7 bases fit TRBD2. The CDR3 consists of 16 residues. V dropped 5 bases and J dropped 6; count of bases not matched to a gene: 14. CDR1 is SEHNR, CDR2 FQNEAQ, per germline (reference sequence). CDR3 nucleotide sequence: TGTGCCAGCAGCCCCGGCACTGCGGGAGTCGGGGATACGCAGTATTTT. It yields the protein CASSPGTAGVGDTQYF.

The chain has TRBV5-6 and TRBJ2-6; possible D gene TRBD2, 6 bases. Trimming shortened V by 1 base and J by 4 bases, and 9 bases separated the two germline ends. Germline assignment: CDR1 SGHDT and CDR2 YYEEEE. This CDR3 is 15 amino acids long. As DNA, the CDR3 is TGTGCCAGCAGCTTGCGGGGGTCAGGGGCCAACGTCCTGACTTTC. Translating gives CASSLRGSGANVLTF.

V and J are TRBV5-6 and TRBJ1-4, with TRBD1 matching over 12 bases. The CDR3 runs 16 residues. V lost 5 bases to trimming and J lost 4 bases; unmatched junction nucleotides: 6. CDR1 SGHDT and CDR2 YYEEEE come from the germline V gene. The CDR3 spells CASRKGQGAINEKLFF. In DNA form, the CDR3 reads TGTGCCAGCAGAAAGGGACAGGGGGCGATTAATGAAAAACTGTTTTTT. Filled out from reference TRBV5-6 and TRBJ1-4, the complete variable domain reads DAGVTQSPTHLIKTRGQQVTLRCSPKSGHDTVSWYQQALGQGPQFIFQYYEEEERQRGNFPDRFSGHQFPNYSSELNVNALLLGDSALYLCASRKGQGAINEKLFFGSGTQLSVL.

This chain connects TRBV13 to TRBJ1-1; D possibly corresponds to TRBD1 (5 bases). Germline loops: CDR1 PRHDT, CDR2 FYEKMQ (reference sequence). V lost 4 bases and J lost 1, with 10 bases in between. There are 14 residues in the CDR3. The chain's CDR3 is CASSSPTGNTEAFF. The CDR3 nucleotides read TGTGCCAGCAGCTCCCCTACAGGGAACACTGAAGCTTTCTTT. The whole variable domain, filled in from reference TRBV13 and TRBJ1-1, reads AAGVIQSPRHLIKEKRETATLKCYPIPRHDTVYWYQQGPGQDPQFLISFYEKMQSDKGSIPDRFSAQQFSDYHSELNMSSLELGDSALYFCASSSPTGNTEAFFGQGTRLTVV.

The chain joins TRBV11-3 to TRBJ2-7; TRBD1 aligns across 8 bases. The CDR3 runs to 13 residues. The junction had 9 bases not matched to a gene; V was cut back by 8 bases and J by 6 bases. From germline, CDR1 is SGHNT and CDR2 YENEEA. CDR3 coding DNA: TGTGCCAGCCGCCAGGGGGCGAGGGGCGAGCAGTACTTC. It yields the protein CASRQGARGEQYF. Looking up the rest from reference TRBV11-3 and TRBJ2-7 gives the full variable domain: EAGVVQSPRYKIIEKKQPVAFWCNPISGHNTLYWYLQNLGQGPELLIRYENEEAVDDSQLPKDRFSAERLKGVDSTLKIQPAELGDSAVYLCASRQGARGEQYFGPGTRLTVT.

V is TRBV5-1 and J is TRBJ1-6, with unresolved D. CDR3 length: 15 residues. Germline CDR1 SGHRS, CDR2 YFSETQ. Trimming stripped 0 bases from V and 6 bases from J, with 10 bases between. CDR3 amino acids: CASSLVSGGNSPLHF. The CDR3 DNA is TGCGCCAGCAGCTTGGTCAGTGGAGGTAATTCACCCCTCCACTTT.

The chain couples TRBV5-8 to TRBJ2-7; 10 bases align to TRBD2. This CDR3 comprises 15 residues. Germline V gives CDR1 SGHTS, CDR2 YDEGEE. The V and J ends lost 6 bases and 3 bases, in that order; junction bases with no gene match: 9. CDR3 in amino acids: CASKREGIGYYEQYF. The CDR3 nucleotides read TGTGCCAGCAAGCGGGAGGGTATTGGTTACTACGAGCAGTACTTC.

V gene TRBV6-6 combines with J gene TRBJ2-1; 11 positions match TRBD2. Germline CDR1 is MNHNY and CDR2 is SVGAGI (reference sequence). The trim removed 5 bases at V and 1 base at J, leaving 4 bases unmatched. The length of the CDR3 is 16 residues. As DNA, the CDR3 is TGTGCCAGCAGTACCCGACTAGCGGGGTCCTACAATGAGCAGTTCTTC. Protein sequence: CASSTRLAGSYNEQFF.

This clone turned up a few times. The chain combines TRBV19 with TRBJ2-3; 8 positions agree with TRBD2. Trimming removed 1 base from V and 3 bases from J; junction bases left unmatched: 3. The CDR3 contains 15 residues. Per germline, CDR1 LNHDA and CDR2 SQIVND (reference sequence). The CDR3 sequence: CASSIVGGGTDTQYF. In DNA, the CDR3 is TGTGCCAGTAGTATAGTAGGCGGGGGGACAGATACGCAGTATTTT.

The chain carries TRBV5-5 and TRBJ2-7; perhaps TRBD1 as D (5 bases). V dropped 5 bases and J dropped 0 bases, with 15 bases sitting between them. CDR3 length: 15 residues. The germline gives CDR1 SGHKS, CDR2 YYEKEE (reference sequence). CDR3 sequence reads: CASRSAQALSYEQYF. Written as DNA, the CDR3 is TGTGCCAGCAGGTCTGCACAGGCCCTCTCCTACGAGCAGTACTTC.

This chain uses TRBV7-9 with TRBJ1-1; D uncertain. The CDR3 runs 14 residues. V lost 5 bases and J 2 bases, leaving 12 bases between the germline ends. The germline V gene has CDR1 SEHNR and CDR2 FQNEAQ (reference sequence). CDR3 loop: CASSLSTGNTEAFF. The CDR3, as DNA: TGTGCCAGCAGCCTCTCCACGGGTAACACTGAAGCTTTCTTT. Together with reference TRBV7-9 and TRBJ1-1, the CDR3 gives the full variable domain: DTGVSQNPRHKITKRGQNVTFRCDPISEHNRLYWYRQTLGQGPEFLTYFQNEAQLEKSRLLSDRFSAERPKGSFSTLEIQRTEQGDSAMYLCASSLSTGNTEAFFGQGTRLTVV.

For the CDR3, the DNA is TGTGCCAGCAGCCCCGACATGGCAGGGTTTTTTGCTTTCTTT. This gives the protein CASSPDMAGFFAFF. The chain carries TRBV11-2 and TRBJ1-1; maybe TRBD1 (5 bases). V dropped 5 bases and J dropped 11 bases, with 21 bases sitting between them. The CDR3 covers 14 residues. The germline V gene has CDR1 SGHAT and CDR2 FQNNGV.

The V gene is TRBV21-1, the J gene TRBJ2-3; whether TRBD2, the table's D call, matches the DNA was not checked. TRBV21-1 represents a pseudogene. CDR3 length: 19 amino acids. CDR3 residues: CASSPGEVRVTSGADTQYF. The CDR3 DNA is TGTGCCAGCAGCCCAGGGGAGGTTAGGGTAACTAGCGGAGCAGATACGCAGTATTTT.